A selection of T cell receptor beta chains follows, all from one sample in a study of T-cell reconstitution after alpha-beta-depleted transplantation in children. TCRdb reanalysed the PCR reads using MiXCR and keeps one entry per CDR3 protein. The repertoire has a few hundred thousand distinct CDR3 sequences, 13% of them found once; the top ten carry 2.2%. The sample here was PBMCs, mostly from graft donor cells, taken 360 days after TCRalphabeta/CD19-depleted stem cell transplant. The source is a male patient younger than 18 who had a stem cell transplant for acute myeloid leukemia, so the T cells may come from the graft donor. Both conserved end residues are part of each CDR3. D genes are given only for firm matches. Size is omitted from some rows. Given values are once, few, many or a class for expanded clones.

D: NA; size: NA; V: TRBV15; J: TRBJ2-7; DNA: TGTGCCACCAGCAGAGAGGAGGGAACCTACGAGCAGTACTTC; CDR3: CATSREEGTYEQYF
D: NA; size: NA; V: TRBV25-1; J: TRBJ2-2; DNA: TGTGCCAGCAGTGACCTGGGAGGCTACGCGAACACCGGGGAGCTGTTTTTT; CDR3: CASSDLGGYANTGELFF
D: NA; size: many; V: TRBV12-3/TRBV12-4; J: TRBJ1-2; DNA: TGTGCCAGCACCCTGAGGGGGGCCGCAGGGCTTGGCTACACCTTC; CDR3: CASTLRGAAGLGYTF
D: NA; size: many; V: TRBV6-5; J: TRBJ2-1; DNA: TGTGCCAGCAGTTACAGTGGACTGCGGGTTTACAATGAGCAGTTCTTC; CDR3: CASSYSGLRVYNEQFF
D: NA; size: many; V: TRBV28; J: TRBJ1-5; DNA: TGTGCCAGCAGTTTATTACGAGGGTTCAATCAGCCCCAGCATTTT; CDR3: CASSLLRGFNQPQHF
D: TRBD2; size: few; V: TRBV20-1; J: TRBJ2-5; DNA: TGCAGTGCTAGTCGTAGCGGGAGTGGGGAGACCCAGTACTTC; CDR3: CSASRSGSGETQYF
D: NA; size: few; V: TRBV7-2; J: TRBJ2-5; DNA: TGTGCCAGCAGCTTAGCTCGGAGAGCCCAGTACTTC; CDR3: CASSLARRAQYF
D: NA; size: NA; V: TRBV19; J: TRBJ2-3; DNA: TGTGCCAGTAGTATCACCCGGGACGGTCTCAGGGGCACAGATACGCAGTATTTT; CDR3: CASSITRDGLRGTDTQYF
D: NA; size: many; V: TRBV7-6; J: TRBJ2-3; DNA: TGTGCCAGCAGCTTATTCCCGGGAGCCGATACGCAGTATTTT; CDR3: CASSLFPGADTQYF
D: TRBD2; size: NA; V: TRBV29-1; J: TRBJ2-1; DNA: TGCAGCGTTGTCGGGGGCGGGGGGGGATACAGGGGTGAGCAGTTCTTC; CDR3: CSVVGGGGGYRGEQFF
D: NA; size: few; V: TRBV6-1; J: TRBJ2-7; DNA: TGTGCCAGCAGCCCCGAGCCCGTCCCCTACGAGCAGTACTTC; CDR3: CASSPEPVPYEQYF
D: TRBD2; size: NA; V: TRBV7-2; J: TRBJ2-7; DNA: TGTGCCAGCAGCTTAGGAAGGACTAGCGGTTCCTACGAGCAGTACTTC; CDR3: CASSLGRTSGSYEQYF
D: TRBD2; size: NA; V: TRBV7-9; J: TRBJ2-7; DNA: TGTGCCAGCAGCTTAGTACTAGCGGGTAGCTCCTACGAGCAGTACTTC; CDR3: CASSLVLAGSSYEQYF
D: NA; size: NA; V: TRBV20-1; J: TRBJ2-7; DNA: TGCAGTGCTAGAGTTGGGGTTCCCCCCTACGAGCAGTACTTC; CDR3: CSARVGVPPYEQYF
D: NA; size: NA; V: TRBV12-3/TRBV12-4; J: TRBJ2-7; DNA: TGTGCCAGCAGCCTACCGGGACTTACCTACGAGCAGTACTTC; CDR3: CASSLPGLTYEQYF
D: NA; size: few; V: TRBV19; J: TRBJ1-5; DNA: TGTGCCAGTAGTCGGGGGTATAGCAATCAGCCCCAGCATTTT; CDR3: CASSRGYSNQPQHF
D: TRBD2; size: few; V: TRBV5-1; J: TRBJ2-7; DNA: TGCGCCAGCAGCCGAGAATTTCAGGGAGGGGCCGAGCAGTACTTC; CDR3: CASSREFQGGAEQYF
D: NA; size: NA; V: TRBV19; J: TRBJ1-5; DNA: TGTGCCAGTAGCGGAAGGGACGGCGGGAAGGGTAGCAATCAGCCCCAGCATTTT; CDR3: CASSGRDGGKGSNQPQHF
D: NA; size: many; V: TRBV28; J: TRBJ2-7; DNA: TGTGCCAGCGTAGCGCTCCCCTACGAGCAGTACTTC; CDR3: CASVALPYEQYF
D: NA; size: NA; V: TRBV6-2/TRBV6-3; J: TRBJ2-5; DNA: TGTGCCAGCAGAGCAATTTATCGGGGCCAAGAGACCCAGTACTTC; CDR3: CASRAIYRGQETQYF
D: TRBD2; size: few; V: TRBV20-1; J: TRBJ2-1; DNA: TGCAGTGCTAGGGTACCGAGCGGGAGCCATAACAATGAGCAGTTCTTC; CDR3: CSARVPSGSHNNEQFF
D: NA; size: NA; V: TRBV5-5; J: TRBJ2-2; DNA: TGTGCCAGCAGCCTGGGACCCTTGAACACCGGGGAGCTGTTTTTT; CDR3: CASSLGPLNTGELFF
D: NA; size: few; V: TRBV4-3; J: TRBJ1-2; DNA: TGCGCCAGCAGCCAAGATTCGGGGGGCGGGGCCCTCTATGGCTACACCTTC; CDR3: CASSQDSGGGALYGYTF
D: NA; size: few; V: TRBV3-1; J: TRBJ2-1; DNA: TGTGCCAGCAGCCAAGCTGTGGTGGGAGTTGGATATGATGAGCAGTTCTTC; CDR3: CASSQAVVGVGYDEQFF
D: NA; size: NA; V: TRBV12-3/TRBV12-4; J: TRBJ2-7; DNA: TGTGCCTGCAGGGAGAGCTCCTACGAGCAGTACTTC; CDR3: CACRESSYEQYF
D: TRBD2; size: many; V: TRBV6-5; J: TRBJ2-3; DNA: TGTGCCAGCAGTCAGACTAGCGGGGCGACAGATACGCAGTATTTT; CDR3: CASSQTSGATDTQYF
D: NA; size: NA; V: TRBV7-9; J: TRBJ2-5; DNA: TGTGCCAGCAGCCCCGACAGGCCACAAGAGACCCAGTACTTC; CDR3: CASSPDRPQETQYF